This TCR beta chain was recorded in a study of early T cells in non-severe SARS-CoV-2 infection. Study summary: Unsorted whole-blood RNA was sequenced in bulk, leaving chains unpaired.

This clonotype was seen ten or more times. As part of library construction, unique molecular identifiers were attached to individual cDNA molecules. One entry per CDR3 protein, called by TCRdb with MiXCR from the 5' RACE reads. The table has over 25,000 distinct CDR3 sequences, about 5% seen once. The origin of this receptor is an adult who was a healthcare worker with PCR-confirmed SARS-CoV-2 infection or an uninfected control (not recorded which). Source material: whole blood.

The CDR3 region has the DNA TGCAGTGCTAGAGAAGACGGCCTCTCTGGAAACACCATATATTTT. This translates into CSAREDGLSGNTIYF. V is TRBV20-1 and J is TRBJ1-3; D is unresolved. Germline V gene data show CDR1 as DFQATT and CDR2 as SNEGSKA (reference sequence). The ends were cut back, 0 bases at V and 0 bases at J, with 9 bases in the middle. The CDR3 totals 15 residues.